This T cell receptor beta chain was identified in a study of neurological immune-mediated disorders. Losses at the gene ends were 7 bases for V and 7 bases for J; bases not matched to a gene: 6. CDR1 is ENHRY, CDR2 SYGVKD, per germline. This CDR3 contains 13 residues. There are many counts of this clonotype. The yield of each sequencing run was over 200 million TCR-beta sequences from 15-18 subjects. MiXCR was run by TCRdb on the 5' RACE reads, yielding one entry per CDR3 protein. The table has tens of thousands of distinct CDR3 sequences, about 2.5% seen once. This TCR was recovered from a man aged 50 or older with multiple sclerosis. The rearrangement joins TRBV10-3 to TRBJ1-2, with 10 positions matching TRBD1. Input material: PBMCs. The CDR3 DNA reads TGTGCCATCATGTCCGGGACAGGGGTTGGCTACACCTTC. Residues: CAIMSGTGVGYTF.